This T cell receptor beta chain was sequenced in a study of T cell repertoires in cytomegalovirus infection. Turning to the study itself: HLA-C-restricted CMV epitopes, recently identified, and well-studied HLA-B-restricted ones were used by the study. Public TCR beta signatures were indicative of both CMV infection and a matching HLA type. Findings and limits, study-wide: The response measured ex vivo was dominated by TCR beta clonotypes (HLA-C-restricted and CMV-specific).

About this clonotype: Its antigen is as yet unknown.

Via MiXCR, TCRdb re-called the reads, giving one row per CDR3 protein. The repertoire consists of 300,000 to 400,000 distinct CDR3 sequences, with about 29% occurring once and the leading ten covering 20%. Sample: cultured PBMCs, taken from culture after CMV antigen stimulation. This clonotype originated in a human donor in good health (CMV status not recorded). Some clones in this sample may be carry-over from other donors' samples.

CDR3 loop: CASNTGGGASTF. As DNA, the CDR3 is TGTGCCAGCAACACTGGAGGGGGCGCATCTACCTTC. V is TRBV7-9 and J is TRBJ1-2, with 7 bases identical to TRBD1. In germline, CDR1 is SEHNR, CDR2 FQNEAQ (reference sequence). The CDR3 is 12 amino acids. The V gene end was trimmed by 7 bases and the J gene end by 14 bases; junction bases not matched to a gene: 13.